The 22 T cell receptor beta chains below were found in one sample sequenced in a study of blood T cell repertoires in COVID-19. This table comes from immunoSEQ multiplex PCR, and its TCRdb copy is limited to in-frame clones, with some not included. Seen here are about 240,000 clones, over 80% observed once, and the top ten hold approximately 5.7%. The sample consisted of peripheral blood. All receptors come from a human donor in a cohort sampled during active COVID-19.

In DNA, the CDR3 is TGTGCCAGCAGAACGGGACAGGGGGCGGGGAATGAGCAGTTCTTC. Residues: CASRTGQGAGNEQFF. The V call is TRBV6-6, the J call TRBJ2-1; 12 bases are a match to TRBD1. This CDR3 region has 15 residues. The germline V gene has CDR1 MNHNY and CDR2 SVGAGI (reference sequence). Germline trimming cut 6 bases from V and 7 bases from J; bases unmatched to any gene: 7.

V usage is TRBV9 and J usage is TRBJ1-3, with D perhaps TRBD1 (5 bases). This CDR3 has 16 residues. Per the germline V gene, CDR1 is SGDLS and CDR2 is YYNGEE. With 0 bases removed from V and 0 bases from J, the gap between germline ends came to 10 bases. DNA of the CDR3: TGTGCCAGCAGCGTAGGCAGGGCCAACTCTGGAAACACCATATATTTT. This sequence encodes CASSVGRANSGNTIYF.

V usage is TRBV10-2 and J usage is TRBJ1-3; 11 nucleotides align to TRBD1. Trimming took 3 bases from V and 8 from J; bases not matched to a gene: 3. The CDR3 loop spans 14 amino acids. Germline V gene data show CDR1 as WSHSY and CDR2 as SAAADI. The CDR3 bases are TGCGCCAGCAGTGATGGACAGGGGGCAGACACCATATATTTT. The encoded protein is CASSDGQGADTIYF.

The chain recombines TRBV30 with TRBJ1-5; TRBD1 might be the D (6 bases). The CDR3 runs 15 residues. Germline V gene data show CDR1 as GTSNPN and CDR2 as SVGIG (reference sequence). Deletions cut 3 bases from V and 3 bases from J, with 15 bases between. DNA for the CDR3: TGTGCCTGGAGACAGTGTAGGACAGTCAATCAGCCCCAGCATTTT. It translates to CAWRQCRTVNQPQHF.

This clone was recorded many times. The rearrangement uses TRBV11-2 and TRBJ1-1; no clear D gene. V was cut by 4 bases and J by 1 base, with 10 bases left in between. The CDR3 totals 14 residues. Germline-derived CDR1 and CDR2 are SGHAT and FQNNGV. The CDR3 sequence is CASSSTAPNTEAFF. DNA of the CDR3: TGTGCCAGCAGCTCTACAGCCCCGAACACTGAAGCTTTCTTT.

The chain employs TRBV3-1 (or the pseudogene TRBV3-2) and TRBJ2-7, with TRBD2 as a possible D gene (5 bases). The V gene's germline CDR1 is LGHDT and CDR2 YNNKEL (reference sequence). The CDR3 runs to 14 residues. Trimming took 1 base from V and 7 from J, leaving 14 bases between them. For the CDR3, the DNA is TGTGCCAGCAGCCAAGTTGGGTCCACGGGGGAGCAGTACTTC. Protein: CASSQVGSTGEQYF.

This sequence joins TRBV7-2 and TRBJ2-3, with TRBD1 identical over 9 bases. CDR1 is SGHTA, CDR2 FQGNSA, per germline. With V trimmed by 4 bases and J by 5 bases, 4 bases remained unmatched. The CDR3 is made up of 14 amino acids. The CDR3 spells CASSSGQGIDTQYF. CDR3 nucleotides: TGTGCCAGCAGCTCTGGACAGGGGATAGATACGCAGTATTTT.

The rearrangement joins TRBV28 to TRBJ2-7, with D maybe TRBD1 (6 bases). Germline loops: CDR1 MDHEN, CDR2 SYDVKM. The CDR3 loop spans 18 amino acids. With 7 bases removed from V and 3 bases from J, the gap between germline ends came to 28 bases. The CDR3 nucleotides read TGTGCCAGCACCGCGGACAGTGCTTGGTCCCTAAACTTCTACGAGCAGTACTTC. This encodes CASTADSAWSLNFYEQYF. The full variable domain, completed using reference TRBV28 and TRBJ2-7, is DVKVTQSSRYLVKRTGEKVFLECVQDMDHENMFWYRQDPGLGLRLIYFSYDVKMKEKGDIPEGYSVSREKKERFSLILESASTNQTSMYLCASTADSAWSLNFYEQYFGPGTRLTVT.

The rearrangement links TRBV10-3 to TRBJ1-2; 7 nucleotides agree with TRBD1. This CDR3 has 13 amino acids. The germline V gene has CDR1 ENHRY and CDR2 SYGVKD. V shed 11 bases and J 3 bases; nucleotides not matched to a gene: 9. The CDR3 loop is CAVSFGQDYGYTF. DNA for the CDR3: TGTGCCGTATCATTCGGACAGGACTATGGCTACACCTTC.

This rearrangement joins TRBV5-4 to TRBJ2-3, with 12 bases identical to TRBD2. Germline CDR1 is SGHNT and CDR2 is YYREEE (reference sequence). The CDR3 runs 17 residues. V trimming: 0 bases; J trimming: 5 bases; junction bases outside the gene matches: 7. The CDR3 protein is CASSLGLAGGLGDTQYF. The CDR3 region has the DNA TGTGCCAGCAGCTTGGGGCTAGCGGGGGGGCTGGGAGATACGCAGTATTTT. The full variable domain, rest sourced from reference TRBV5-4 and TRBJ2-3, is ETGVTQSPTHLIKTRGQQVTLRCSSQSGHNTVSWYQQALGQGPQFIFQYYREEENGRGNFPPRFSGLQFPNYSSELNVNALELDDSALYLCASSLGLAGGLGDTQYFGPGTRLTVL.

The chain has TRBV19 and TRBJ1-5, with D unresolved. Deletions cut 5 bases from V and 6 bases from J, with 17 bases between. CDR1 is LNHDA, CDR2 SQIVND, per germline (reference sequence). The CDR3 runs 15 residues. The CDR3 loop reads CASSSAGLRGQPQHF. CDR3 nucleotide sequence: TGTGCCAGTAGTTCCGCCGGACTCCGGGGTCAGCCCCAGCATTTT.

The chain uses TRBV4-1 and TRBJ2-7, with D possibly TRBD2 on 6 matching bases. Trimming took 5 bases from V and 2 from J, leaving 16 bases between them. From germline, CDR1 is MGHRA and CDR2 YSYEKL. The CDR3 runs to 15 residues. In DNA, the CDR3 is TGCGCCAGCAGCATGTCCGGGACTTCTACCTACGAGCAGTACTTC. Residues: CASSMSGTSTYEQYF.

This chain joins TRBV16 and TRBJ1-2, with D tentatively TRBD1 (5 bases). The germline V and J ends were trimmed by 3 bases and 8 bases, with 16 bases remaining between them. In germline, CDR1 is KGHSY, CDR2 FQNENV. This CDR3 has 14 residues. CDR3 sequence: CASSHGAGREGYTF. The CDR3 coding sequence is TGTGCCAGCAGCCACGGGGCGGGGAGAGAAGGCTACACCTTC.

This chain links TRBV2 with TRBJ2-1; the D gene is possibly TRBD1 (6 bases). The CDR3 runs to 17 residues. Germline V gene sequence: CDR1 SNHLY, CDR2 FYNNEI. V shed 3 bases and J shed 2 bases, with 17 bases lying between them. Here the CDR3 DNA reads TGTGCCAGCAGTGAGTTTGGTTCAGGGGCCGCCTACAATGAGCAGTTCTTC. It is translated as CASSEFGSGAAYNEQFF. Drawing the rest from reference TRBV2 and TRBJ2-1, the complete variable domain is EPEVTQTPSHQVTQMGQEVILRCVPISNHLYFYWYRQILGQKVEFLVSFYNNEISEKSEIFDDQFSVERPDGSNFTLKIRSTKLEDSAMYFCASSEFGSGAAYNEQFFGPGTRLTVL.

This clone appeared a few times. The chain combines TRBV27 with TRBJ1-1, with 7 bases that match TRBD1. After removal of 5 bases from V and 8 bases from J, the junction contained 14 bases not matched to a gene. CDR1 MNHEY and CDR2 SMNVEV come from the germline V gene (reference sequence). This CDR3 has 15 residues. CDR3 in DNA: TGTGCCAGCAGTCCCCGCGGGAGGGGGCCGGTGGAAGCTTTCTTT. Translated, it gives CASSPRGRGPVEAFF.

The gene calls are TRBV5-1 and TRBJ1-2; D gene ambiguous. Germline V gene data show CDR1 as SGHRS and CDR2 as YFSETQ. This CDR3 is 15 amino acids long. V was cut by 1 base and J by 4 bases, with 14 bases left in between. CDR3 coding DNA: TGCGCCAGCAGCTTGATCGGCCGGGAGGGCTATGGCTACACCTTC. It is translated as CASSLIGREGYGYTF.

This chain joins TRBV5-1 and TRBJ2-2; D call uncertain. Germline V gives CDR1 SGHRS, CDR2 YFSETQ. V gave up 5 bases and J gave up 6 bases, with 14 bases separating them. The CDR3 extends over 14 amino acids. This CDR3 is CASSITRGPGELFF. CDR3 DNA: TGCGCCAGCAGTATTACCCGTGGCCCCGGGGAGCTGTTTTTT.

CDR3 DNA: TGCGCCAGCAGTGGTAGGGGCACGCAGTATTTT. This encodes CASSGRGTQYF. The V call is TRBV10-1, the J call TRBJ2-3; maybe TRBD1 (5 bases). Deletions cut 4 bases from V and 9 bases from J, with 8 bases between. Germline CDR1 and CDR2: WNHNN and SYGVQD (reference sequence). The CDR3 runs to 11 residues.

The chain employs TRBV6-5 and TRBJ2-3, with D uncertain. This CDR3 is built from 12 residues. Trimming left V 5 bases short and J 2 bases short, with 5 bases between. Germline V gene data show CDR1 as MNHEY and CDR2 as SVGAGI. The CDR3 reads CASSPSTDTQYF. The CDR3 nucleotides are TGTGCCAGCAGTCCATCCACAGATACGCAGTATTTT.

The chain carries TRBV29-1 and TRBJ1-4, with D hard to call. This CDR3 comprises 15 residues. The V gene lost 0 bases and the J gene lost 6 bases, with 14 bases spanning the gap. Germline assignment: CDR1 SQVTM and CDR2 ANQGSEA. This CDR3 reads CSVEDQNLGDEKLFF. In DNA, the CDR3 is TGCAGCGTTGAAGATCAAAATCTCGGGGATGAAAAACTGTTTTTT. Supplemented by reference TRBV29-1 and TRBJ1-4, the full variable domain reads SAVISQKPSRDICQRGTSLTIQCQVDSQVTMMFWYRQQPGQSLTLIATANQGSEATYESGFVIDKFPISRPNLTFSTLTVSNMSPEDSSIYLCSVEDQNLGDEKLFFGSGTQLSVL.

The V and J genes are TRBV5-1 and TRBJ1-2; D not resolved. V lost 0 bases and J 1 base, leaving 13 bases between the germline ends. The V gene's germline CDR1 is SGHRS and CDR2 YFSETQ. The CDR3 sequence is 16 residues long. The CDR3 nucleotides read TGCGCCAGCAGCTTGGTGAGTCTACCGATTAACTATGGCTACACCTTC. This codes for CASSLVSLPINYGYTF.

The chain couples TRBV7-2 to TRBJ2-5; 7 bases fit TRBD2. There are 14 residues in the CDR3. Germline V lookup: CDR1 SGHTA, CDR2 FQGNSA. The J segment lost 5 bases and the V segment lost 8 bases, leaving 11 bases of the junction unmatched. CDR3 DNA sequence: TGTGCCAGCGGGCCAGCGGGGCTGCGGGAGACCCAGTACTTC. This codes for CASGPAGLRETQYF.